This TCR beta chain was found in a study of CD8 T cells in Susac syndrome. Overall study findings and caveats: Susac syndrome CD8+ repertoires were clonally expanded, most strongly in CD8+ TEMRA cells.

Regarding this clonotype: Its specificity is unknown.

From blood CD8+ and CD4+ T cells, the TCR beta chain was sequenced. Random hexamers served to reverse transcribe roughly 0.45 to 1 ug RNA. The amplification used immunoSEQ multiplex PCR on TCR beta CDR3; it spanned 54 Vbeta and 13 Jbeta. TCRdb redid the calling of the immunoSEQ multiplex PCR reads with MiXCR, one entry per CDR3 protein. The sample lists some 140,000 distinct CDR3 sequences, around 95% occurring once. The sequence was collected from a human donor with Susac syndrome. The sample taken for sequencing was CD8+ T cells from PBMCs.

The DNA of the CDR3 is TGTGCCAGCAGTTCCCCGCAAGAGGGAGAGACCCAGTACTTC. Residues: CASSSPQEGETQYF. This chain joins TRBV6-5 and TRBJ2-5, with D maybe TRBD2 (5 bases). V was clipped by 4 bases and J by 4 bases, with 13 bases between them. From germline, CDR1 is MNHEY and CDR2 SVGAGI. The CDR3 covers 14 residues.